This T cell receptor (beta chain) derives from a study of cytomegalovirus exposure and HLA in healthy donors. Across the study: Genotyping showed around 80% of 398 donors falling in the Caucasian-associated ancestry cluster.

Turning to this clone: Its target is unknown.

The V segment lost 1 base and the J segment 5 bases; nucleotides outside the gene matches: 9. This CDR3 has 16 amino acids. The germline CDR1 and CDR2 sequences are SGHRS and YFSETQ. Study-wide findings and caveats: Earlier analysis yielded a pattern in which most TCR beta V segments were productive about 90% or about 30% of the time. It is likely that the observed cluster of highly shared sequence variants was a sequencing artifact.

Primers for the PCR totalled 60 Vbeta and 13 Jbeta. Assay: immunoSEQ multiplex PCR; the TCRdb copy retains only in-frame clones and omits some. Among roughly 120,000 clones listed, about 81% were seen once. The receptor was isolated from a woman aged 30 to 39 in good health and CMV-seronegative. Sequenced input: PBMCs. The rearrangement links TRBV5-1 to TRBJ2-7; TRBD1 matches 10 bases. The CDR3 loop reads CASSLISGQGSNEQYF. CDR3 nucleotide sequence: TGCGCCAGCAGCTTGATTTCGGGACAGGGGTCGAACGAGCAGTACTTC.